This T cell receptor (beta chain) was captured in a study of blood T cell repertoires in COVID-19. On the study more broadly: Samples of COVID-19 (acute and convalescent) were obtained from the United States, Italy and Spain. Sources were T cells, B-cell-depleted T cells, or PBMCs; the material itself was cDNA or gDNA.

Authors' analysis steps: Nucleated cell counts were estimated from reference gene primer amplification. The method was immunoSEQ multiplex PCR; TCRdb's version includes in-frame clones alone and lacks a portion of them. V, J and clone size are taken as reported in that table, and D and trimming were inferred from the DNA itself. The table includes around 120,000 clones, around four fifths detected once. The sequence came from a man of 80 years or more with active or convalescent COVID-19. The sequenced sample consisted of peripheral blood.

The CDR3 loop is CASSLDGGLGTDTQYF. CDR3 coding DNA: TGTGCCAGCAGCTTAGATGGAGGGTTGGGCACAGATACGCAGTATTTT. This chain links TRBV7-9 with TRBJ2-3, with D possibly TRBD2 on 6 matching bases. This CDR3 contains 16 residues. Trimming left V 1 base short and J 1 base short, with 12 bases between. Germline V gene lookup returns CDR1 SEHNR and CDR2 FQNEAQ (reference sequence).